Included here is one T cell receptor (beta chain) sequence, with context. Its matching antigen is unknown. Assay: immunoSEQ multiplex PCR; the TCRdb copy retains only in-frame clones and omits some. The data show around 47,000 clones, 65% to 90% seen once. The sample originates from a study of identifying expanded T cells in peripheral blood. Whole-study findings and limits: Clone count variance between approximately two-week samples rose with total template count. Differentially abundant clones: around 1.2 between replicates, about 15 at around 14 days, less than 25 at four.

Healthy donors had no documented immune events, such as infections, while sampled. Specimen: blood. The clonotype was recovered from a person aged 18 to 70 in good health.

The CDR3 loop reads CASSQDNWNQPQHF. In DNA, the CDR3 is TGCGCCAGCAGCCAAGATAACTGGAATCAGCCCCAGCATTTT. J is TRBJ1-5 and V is TRBV4-3; D is uncertain. This CDR3 region has 14 residues. V shed 0 bases and J shed 4 bases, with 7 bases lying between them. Germline V lookup: CDR1 LGHNA, CDR2 YSLEER.